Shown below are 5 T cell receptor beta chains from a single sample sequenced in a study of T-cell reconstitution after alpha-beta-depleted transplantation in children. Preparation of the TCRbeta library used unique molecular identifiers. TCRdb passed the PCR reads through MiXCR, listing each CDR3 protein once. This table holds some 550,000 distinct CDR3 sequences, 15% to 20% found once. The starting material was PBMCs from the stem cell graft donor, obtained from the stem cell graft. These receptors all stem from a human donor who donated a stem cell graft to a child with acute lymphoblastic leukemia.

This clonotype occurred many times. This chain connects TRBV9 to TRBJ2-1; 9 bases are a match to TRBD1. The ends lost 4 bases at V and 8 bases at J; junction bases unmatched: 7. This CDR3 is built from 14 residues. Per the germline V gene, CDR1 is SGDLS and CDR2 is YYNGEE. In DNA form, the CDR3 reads TGTGCCAGCAGCTTAGGACAGGGGTTCGATGAGCAGTTCTTC. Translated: CASSLGQGFDEQFF.

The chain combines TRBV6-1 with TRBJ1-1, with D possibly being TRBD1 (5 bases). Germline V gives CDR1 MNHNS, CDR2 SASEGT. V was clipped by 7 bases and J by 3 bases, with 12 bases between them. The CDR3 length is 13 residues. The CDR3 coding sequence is TGTGCCAGCAAACAGGATTTGCACACTGAAGCTTTCTTT. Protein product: CASKQDLHTEAFF.

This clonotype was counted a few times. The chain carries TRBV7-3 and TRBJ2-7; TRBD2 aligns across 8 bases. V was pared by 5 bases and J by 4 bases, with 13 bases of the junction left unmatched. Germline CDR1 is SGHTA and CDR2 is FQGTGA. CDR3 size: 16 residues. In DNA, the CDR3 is TGTGCCAGCAGCCGCCAATTCGGGGGGGGCCAGTACGAGCAGTACTTC. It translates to CASSRQFGGGQYEQYF.

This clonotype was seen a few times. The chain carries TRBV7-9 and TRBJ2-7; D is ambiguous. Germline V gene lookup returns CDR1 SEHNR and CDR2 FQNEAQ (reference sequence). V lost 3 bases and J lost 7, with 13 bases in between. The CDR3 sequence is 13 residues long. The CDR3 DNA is TGTGCCAGCAGCTTTTTGTACCTACCTGAGCAGTACTTC. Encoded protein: CASSFLYLPEQYF.

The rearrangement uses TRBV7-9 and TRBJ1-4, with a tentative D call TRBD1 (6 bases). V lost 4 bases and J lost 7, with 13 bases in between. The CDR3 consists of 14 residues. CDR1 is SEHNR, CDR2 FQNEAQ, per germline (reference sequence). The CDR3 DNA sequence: TGTGCCAGCAGCTCAGGCAGGGGCCTTGAAAAACTGTTTTTT. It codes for CASSSGRGLEKLFF.